Listed below are T cell receptor beta chains from one sample, sequenced in a study of T cell repertoires in cytomegalovirus infection. TCRdb redid the calling of the reads with MiXCR, one entry per CDR3 protein. Among 700,000 to 900,000 distinct CDR3 sequences listed, 25% to 35% were seen once. For these TCRs, the target antigens are not known. The sequencing used cultured CD8+ T cells from PBMCs, collected from culture after CMV antigen stimulation. All receptors come from a human donor in good health (CMV status not recorded). Some clones in this sample may be carry-over from other donors' samples. The CDR3 runs from the conserved cysteine through the conserved F or W.

v_call	cdr3_length	j_call	cdr3_aa
TRBV7-9	15	TRBJ1-4	CASSRAAGGREKLFF
TRBV9	14	TRBJ2-7	CASSTGLGSYEQYF
TRBV5-1	14	TRBJ1-3	CASSLPGTGDTIYF
TRBV6-1	12	TRBJ2-3	CASSVRRGEQYF
TRBV7-8	17	TRBJ2-6	CASSSGQVPSGANVLTF
TRBV15	17	TRBJ2-1	CATSSTPGQFGPGEQFF
TRBV7-9	15	TRBJ1-4	CASSYPGGGDEKLFF
TRBV12-5	13	TRBJ2-5	CASGTGQQETQYF
TRBV19	12	TRBJ1-1	CATRMGYTEAFF
TRBV6-5	15	TRBJ1-1	CASTMLPAGSTEAFF
TRBV7-2	16	TRBJ2-3	CASSLAQIASTDTQYF
TRBV19	15	TRBJ2-1	CASSIGQGQYNEQFF
TRBV7-8	17	TRBJ2-3	CASSLDSLQRGLDTQYF
TRBV6-6	20	TRBJ1-2	CASSYSKLGGGDGINYGYTF
TRBV5-6	15	TRBJ2-3	CASNAIEGGTDTQYF
TRBV7-6	14	TRBJ1-1	CASSLEVVAGYVFF
TRBV15	16	TRBJ1-1	CATSRAWGGPNTEAFF